These T cell receptor beta chains were read from a single sample in a study of blood T cell repertoires in COVID-19. The method was immunoSEQ multiplex PCR; TCRdb's version includes in-frame clones alone and lacks a portion of them. The sample has 210,000 or so clones; 65% to 90% are singletons. The sample comprised PBMCs or T cells enriched from blood (not recorded which). The receptors derive from a woman in her forties or fifties with acute COVID-19. CDR3s include the opening cysteine and the closing phenylalanine or tryptophan. The D gene is left open where the match is weak. The listing skips clone size in some rows; elsewhere it reads once, few, many or a size class.

V,J,D,size,DNA,CDR3
TRBV18,TRBJ2-3,TRBD1,once,TGTGCCAGCTCGCCGACGGGACAGGCCGCGGATACGCAGTATTTT,CASSPTGQAADTQYF
TRBV11-2,TRBJ2-5,NA,NA,TGTGCCAGCAGCTTAGACCGTCGGGAGACCCAGTACTTC,CASSLDRRETQYF
TRBV30,TRBJ1-5,NA,NA,TGTGCCTGGAGAGGAGGGCAAGGGCAGCCCCAGCATTTT,CAWRGGQGQPQHF
TRBV15,TRBJ2-5,TRBD2,NA,TGTGCCACCAGCAGAGATCTGGATATGGGGGGGGAGACCCAGTACTTC,CATSRDLDMGGETQYF
TRBV5-6,TRBJ2-5,NA,NA,TGTGCCAGCAGCCCTAGCGAGACCCAGTACTTC,CASSPSETQYF
TRBV18,TRBJ1-4,NA,NA,TGTGCCAGCTCATCGCCAGTACAGGGAACTAATGAAAAACTGTTTTTT,CASSSPVQGTNEKLFF
TRBV7-2,TRBJ2-3,NA,NA,TGTGCCAGCAGCTCTAGAGGTGTAGATACGCAGTATTTT,CASSSRGVDTQYF
TRBV24-1,TRBJ2-1,TRBD1,NA,TGTGCCACCAGTGATTCGGACAGGGGGCTTTACAATGAGCAGTTCTTC,CATSDSDRGLYNEQFF
TRBV12-3/TRBV12-4,TRBJ1-3,NA,few,TGTGCCAGCAGGGAGGGGCCAAACACCATATATTTT,CASREGPNTIYF
TRBV5-1,TRBJ2-4,TRBD2,few,TGCGCCAGCAGCCCGGGAGGGGGTTTAGCCAAAAACATTCAGTACTTC,CASSPGGGLAKNIQYF
TRBV7-6,TRBJ2-7,TRBD2,NA,TGTGCCAGCAGCGGAGGCGCAGCGGGGGGCGGTGAGCAGTACTTC,CASSGGAAGGGEQYF
TRBV6-5,TRBJ1-1,NA,many,TGTGCCAGCAGTTCCCCCGGGGCTGAAGCTTTCTTT,CASSSPGAEAFF
TRBV29-1,TRBJ1-1,TRBD1,few,TGCAGCGTTGGGACAACAGGGGTGGGGAACACTGAAGCTTTCTTT,CSVGTTGVGNTEAFF
TRBV2,TRBJ2-3,NA,NA,TGTGCCAGCAACAGTATGGGAGCTCCCAGCGCAGATACGCAGTATTTT,CASNSMGAPSADTQYF
TRBV28,TRBJ2-7,TRBD2,NA,TGTGCCAGCAGTCCCCTAGCGGTCGGAACCTACGAGCAGTACTTC,CASSPLAVGTYEQYF
TRBV6-5,TRBJ2-1,NA,few,TGTGCCAGCAGTCAGGGGTATGAGCAGTTCTTC,CASSQGYEQFF
TRBV7-9,TRBJ2-2,TRBD2,NA,TGTGCCAGCAGCTTAGTGGGACTAGCGGTTAACACCGGGGAGCTGTTTTTT,CASSLVGLAVNTGELFF
TRBV18,TRBJ1-2,NA,NA,TGTGCCAGCTCCCCGGACAGTTCCATTGGCTACACCTTC,CASSPDSSIGYTF
TRBV18,TRBJ1-3,NA,NA,TGTGCCAGCTCACTGTTCAGGGTAGAGGCTGGAAACACCATATATTTT,CASSLFRVEAGNTIYF
TRBV29-1,TRBJ2-7,TRBD2,NA,TGCAGCGTTGGGGGCGGACTAGCGGAGACTGAGGAGCAGTACTTC,CSVGGGLAETEEQYF
TRBV28,TRBJ2-7,TRBD2,NA,TGTGCCAGCAGTCAAACTAGCGGCGGCTACGAGCAGTACTTC,CASSQTSGGYEQYF
TRBV29-1,TRBJ1-2,NA,NA,TGCAGCGTCCTCTACTATGGCTACACCTTC,CSVLYYGYTF
TRBV7-6,TRBJ1-3,NA,few,TGTGCCAGCAGCTTTGGCTTCGGAAACACCATATATTTT,CASSFGFGNTIYF
TRBV28,TRBJ2-7,NA,NA,TGTGCCACCCGCCAGGGGAAGGTCAACTCCTACGAGCAGTACTTC,CATRQGKVNSYEQYF
TRBV7-9,TRBJ2-2,TRBD1,NA,TGTGCCAGCAGCTTAGGCAGGGGGCACGGGGAGCTGTTTTTT,CASSLGRGHGELFF
TRBV7-2,TRBJ1-1,NA,few,TGTGCCAGCAGCCCAGATCTTCAAGTGAACACTGAAGCTTTCTTT,CASSPDLQVNTEAFF
TRBV3-1/TRBV3-2,TRBJ2-2,NA,once,TGTGCCAGCAGCCAAGATCCCCCGACTAGTTTTCCCGGGGAGCTGTTTTTT,CASSQDPPTSFPGELFF
TRBV11-2,TRBJ2-1,TRBD2,NA,TGTGCCAGCACCTTAGCGGGGGGGTCCTATGAGCAGTTCTTC,CASTLAGGSYEQFF
TRBV5-6,TRBJ2-1,TRBD2,NA,TGTGCCAGCAGCTTGGGAAGGACTAGCGGGGGGGCCGGCAATGAGCAGTTCTTC,CASSLGRTSGGAGNEQFF
TRBV6-6,TRBJ1-2,NA,once,TGTGCCAGCAGGGCCTCGGACACGCGGGGGTATGGCTACACCTTC,CASRASDTRGYGYTF
TRBV12-3/TRBV12-4,TRBJ2-5,NA,NA,TGTGCCAGCAGTTTTGCGGCTAAAGAGACCCAGTACTTC,CASSFAAKETQYF
TRBV18,TRBJ1-6,NA,NA,TGTGCCAGCTCACCCCCTATGGCCAAGGGGAATTCACCCCTCCACTTT,CASSPPMAKGNSPLHF
TRBV7-9,TRBJ2-5,NA,NA,TGTGCCAGCAGCTTAGCGATGACTACGAAAGAGACCCAGTACTTC,CASSLAMTTKETQYF
TRBV4-3,TRBJ2-2,TRBD2,NA,TGCGCCAGCAGCCCCCGTTCAGCGGGAGAGGGGACCGGGGAGCTGTTTTTT,CASSPRSAGEGTGELFF
TRBV7-9,TRBJ1-5,NA,NA,TGTGCCTCGTATCAGCCCCAGCATTTT,CASYQPQHF
TRBV7-2,TRBJ1-5,TRBD1,few,TGTGCCAGCAGCCTAGACAGGGGTAATCAGCCCCAGCATTTT,CASSLDRGNQPQHF
TRBV7-2,TRBJ1-6,TRBD1,once,TGTGCCAGCAGCTTAGTAGGCCAGGGACAGCTTCATTCACCCCTCCACTTT,CASSLVGQGQLHSPLHF
TRBV7-2,TRBJ2-5,NA,NA,TGTGCCAGCAGCTTAGATAGGATCCGAACGGGGAAGACCCAGTACTTC,CASSLDRIRTGKTQYF
TRBV30,TRBJ1-2,TRBD1,once,TGTGCTCGAAACTCCGGGACAGGGAACGGCTACACCTTC,CARNSGTGNGYTF
TRBV7-2,TRBJ1-2,NA,NA,TGTGCCAGCAGCGTAACAGGTTTTCTTGGCTACACCTTC,CASSVTGFLGYTF
TRBV7-9,TRBJ2-1,TRBD2,few,TGTGCCAGCAGCTTAGCTGCGGGAGTCAATGAGCAGTTCTTC,CASSLAAGVNEQFF
TRBV19,TRBJ2-1,NA,NA,TGTGCCAGTAGTATGACAAATGAGCAGTTCTTC,CASSMTNEQFF
TRBV11-2,TRBJ2-2,NA,NA,TGTGCCAGCAGCTTAGCAGGGGCCGGGGAGCTGTTTTTT,CASSLAGAGELFF
TRBV5-1,TRBJ1-5,TRBD1,NA,TGCGCCAGCAGGACCGGGACAGGGGATCAGCCCCAGCATTTT,CASRTGTGDQPQHF
TRBV7-3,TRBJ2-5,TRBD1,NA,TGTGCCAGCAGCTCAGGGACAGGCGGGGAGACCCAGTACTTC,CASSSGTGGETQYF
TRBV7-2,TRBJ2-7,NA,once,TGTGCCAGCAGCTTGCGGTTTTCCCACGAGCAGTACTTC,CASSLRFSHEQYF
TRBV28,TRBJ1-5,NA,NA,TGTGCCAGCAGTTTATTTGACAGGAGGATCAATCAGCCCCAGCATTTT,CASSLFDRRINQPQHF
TRBV5-8,TRBJ1-2,TRBD1,NA,TGTGCCAGCAGCGGCCAGACAGGGGCAATGGGCTACACCTTC,CASSGQTGAMGYTF